This is a list of T cell receptor beta chains from one sample in a study of blood T cell repertoires in COVID-19. Method: immunoSEQ multiplex PCR; TCRdb's copy keeps in-frame clones and lacks some. The sample consists of 150,000 to 200,000 clones, about three quarters of them appearing once. Sequencing used peripheral blood. These receptors all stem from a man between 65 and 79 years old with acute or convalescent COVID-19. Each CDR3 is given with its conserved first and last residue. The D gene is left open where the match is weak. Clone size is stated in some rows and not others, as once, few, many or a class when expanded.

D gene	clone size	V gene	J gene	CDR3 DNA	CDR3 protein
.	few	TRBV5-1	TRBJ2-2	TGCGCCAGCAGCTCGGACAGCCTGAGCACCGGGGAGCTGTTTTTT	CASSSDSLSTGELFF
TRBD1	.	TRBV18	TRBJ1-2	TGTGCCAGCTCACCCCAGGGGACAGGGGAGATAAGCTATGGCTACACCTTC	CASSPQGTGEISYGYTF
TRBD2	.	TRBV7-6	TRBJ2-5	TGTGCCAGCAGCTCGGGACTAGAGCGGGAAGAGACCCAGTACTTC	CASSSGLEREETQYF
TRBD2	.	TRBV5-4	TRBJ2-7	TGTGCCAGCAGCTTGGGACTAGCGGGGAGATACGAGCAGTACTTC	CASSLGLAGRYEQYF
TRBD1	.	TRBV24-1	TRBJ2-7	TGTGCCACCAGTGATACAGGGGACGAGCAGTACTTC	CATSDTGDEQYF
.	.	TRBV27	TRBJ2-1	TGTGCCAGCAGTTTCGCTAGCAGTTACAATGAGCAGTTCTTC	CASSFASSYNEQFF
.	.	TRBV2	TRBJ1-1	TGTGCCAGCAGTCAGGGGCAGAACACTGAAGCTTTCTTT	CASSQGQNTEAFF
.	.	TRBV6-5	TRBJ1-1	TGTGCCAGCAGGCGTCAGGGGACCGACACTGAAGCTTTCTTT	CASRRQGTDTEAFF
.	.	TRBV2	TRBJ1-1	TGTGCCAGCACGGGACAACGGAACACTGAAGCTTTCTTT	CASTGQRNTEAFF
TRBD1	medium-sized	TRBV19	TRBJ2-7	TGTGCCAGTAGTATGGGACAGATAATGTACGAGCAGTACTTC	CASSMGQIMYEQYF
.	.	TRBV30	TRBJ2-7	TGTGCCTGGAGTGTACTGGCGGGGAGAGCCTACGAGCAGTACTTC	CAWSVLAGRAYEQYF
TRBD1	.	TRBV4-1	TRBJ2-7	TGCGCCAGCAGCCTGGACAGGGGCCCCTACGAGCAGTACTTC	CASSLDRGPYEQYF
TRBD2	few	TRBV2	TRBJ2-3	TGTGCCAGCAGTCCGGGACTAGCGGTAGATACGCAGTATTTT	CASSPGLAVDTQYF
TRBD1	once	TRBV5-4	TRBJ2-5	TGTGCCAGCAGCCCCGGGACAGGGATCGAGACCCAGTACTTC	CASSPGTGIETQYF
TRBD1	.	TRBV18	TRBJ1-2	TGTGCCAGCTCACCCGGGACAGGGTTTGGTGGCTACACCTTC	CASSPGTGFGGYTF
.	.	TRBV2	TRBJ2-5	TGTGCCAGCAGTGAGGGGACAAGGGGGGGCCAAGAGACCCAGTACTTC	CASSEGTRGGQETQYF
TRBD2	few	TRBV2	TRBJ2-1	TGTGCCAGCAGTGTGACGGGGCCACAGAGCGGGAGTCTCGATGAGCAGTTCTTC	CASSVTGPQSGSLDEQFF
.	.	TRBV18	TRBJ2-3	TGTGCCAGCTCCCCCGGAGGGGGGGGTGATACGCAGTATTTT	CASSPGGGGDTQYF
TRBD1	.	TRBV10-3	TRBJ1-2	TGTGCCACGAGACAGGGGGCTAGGGGCTACACCTTC	CATRQGARGYTF
TRBD2	.	TRBV5-1	TRBJ2-7	TGCGCCAGCAGCTCTACTAGCGGAGCTCCGTACGAGCAGTACTTC	CASSSTSGAPYEQYF
TRBD1	.	TRBV4-2	TRBJ1-2	TGTGCCAGCAGCCAAGCAGGGGGTGATGGCTACACCTTC	CASSQAGGDGYTF
.	.	TRBV7-9	TRBJ2-7	TGTGCCAGCAGCCCCGACAGGTATGACGAGCAGTACTTC	CASSPDRYDEQYF
TRBD1	.	TRBV11-3	TRBJ2-7	TGTGCCAGCAGCTTATGGACAGGGGGCAACTACGAGCAGTACTTC	CASSLWTGGNYEQYF
TRBD2	.	TRBV19	TRBJ2-7	TGTGCCAGTAGTATAAGGGGACTAGCGGGAGGCGAGCAGTACTTC	CASSIRGLAGGEQYF
TRBD1	.	TRBV6-5	TRBJ2-7	TGTGCCAGCAGTTACGAAGACAGGGGGTACGAGCAGTACTTC	CASSYEDRGYEQYF
.	.	TRBV7-6	TRBJ2-5	TGTGCCAGCAGCTTAGTAGGACAGAAAGAGACCCAGTACTTC	CASSLVGQKETQYF
TRBD2	.	TRBV18	TRBJ2-7	TGTGCCAGCTCAGGCGAACCGGGACTAGCCTCCTACGAGCAGTACTTC	CASSGEPGLASYEQYF
TRBD2	.	TRBV24-1	TRBJ2-1	TGTGCCACCAGTGATCCAAAAATTCCTAGCGGAAACTACAATGAGCAGTTCTTC	CATSDPKIPSGNYNEQFF
TRBD1	.	TRBV11-2	TRBJ2-1	TGTGCCAGCAGCTTAGCCGCAGGACAGGGCAATGAGCAGTTCTTC	CASSLAAGQGNEQFF
.	.	TRBV30	TRBJ2-5	TGTGCCTGGAGTGTACTAAGCGGCCTCGGCAAAGAGACCCAGTACTTC	CAWSVLSGLGKETQYF
TRBD2	.	TRBV27	TRBJ2-1	TGTGCCAGCAGTTTAACTGGACTAGCGGGACGGAATGAGCAGTTCTTC	CASSLTGLAGRNEQFF
TRBD1	.	TRBV19	TRBJ1-1	TGTGCCAGTAGTTTGGGGGGGACAGGGAGGACTGAAGCTTTCTTT	CASSLGGTGRTEAFF